These 20 T cell receptor beta chains were all obtained from the same sample, sequenced in a study of a mutant IDH1 vaccine in newly diagnosed glioma. No cognate antigen is known for these TCRs. TCRdb's copy holds only in-frame clones and misses some; the assay was immunoSEQ multiplex PCR. The repertoire holds 60,000 or so clones, with 70% to 90% as singletons. The time point denotes: week 23, last vaccination. Doses comprised 300 ug of mutant IDH1 20-mer peptide each, plus topical imiquimod. Material: PBMCs, obtained from a glioma patient whose treatment included an IDH1 peptide vaccine. The receptors here all came from a man aged 25-45 years with glioma.

The rearrangement uses TRBV28 and TRBJ2-5; 8 bases line up with TRBD2. This CDR3 comprises 13 residues. The V and J ends lost 7 bases and 5 bases, in that order; junction bases with no gene match: 6. The germline gives CDR1 MDHEN, CDR2 SYDVKM. CDR3 DNA sequence: TGTGCCAGCACACTCCCGGGGGGGGAGACCCAGTACTTC. This translates into CASTLPGGETQYF. Full variable domain (outside the CDR3, taken from reference TRBV28 and TRBJ2-5): DVKVTQSSRYLVKRTGEKVFLECVQDMDHENMFWYRQDPGLGLRLIYFSYDVKMKEKGDIPEGYSVSREKKERFSLILESASTNQTSMYLCASTLPGGETQYFGPGTRLLVL.

This chain uses TRBV28 with TRBJ1-2, with a tentative D call TRBD1 (5 bases). Germline V CDR1 and CDR2: MDHEN, SYDVKM. V shed 4 bases and J shed 8 bases, with 11 bases lying between them. There are 12 residues in the CDR3. This CDR3 reads CASSSRVRGYTF. The CDR3 DNA follows: TGTGCCAGCAGTTCCAGGGTTAGGGGCTACACCTTC.

Comments on this clone: A read error may produce the germline difference seen at one junction end. The V call is TRBV6-1, the J call TRBJ2-7; 10 bases fit TRBD2. Germline CDR1 reads MNHNS; CDR2 reads SASEGT. CDR3 length: 15 amino acids. The DNA for the CDR3 is TGTGCCAGCAGCAGCGGCGGTAGCGGGGGGTCTCAAATCGTCTTC. This encodes CASSSGGSGGSQIVF.

This clone was seen once. The J gene is TRBJ2-1, the V gene TRBV6-5, with a weak D call TRBD1 (6 bases). The V gene lost 5 bases and the J gene lost 7 bases, with 18 bases spanning the gap. Germline CDR1 reads MNHEY; CDR2 reads SVGAGI. The CDR3 sequence is 15 residues long. As DNA, the CDR3 is TGTGCCAGCAGTGTGGACAGAGGCGTGAGAAATGAGCAGTTCTTC. The encoded protein is CASSVDRGVRNEQFF.

The chain recombines TRBV19 with TRBJ1-1, with D possibly matching TRBD1 (6 bases). V was clipped by 6 bases and J by 6 bases, with 14 bases between them. The CDR3 has 13 residues. The germline V gene encodes CDR1 LNHDA and CDR2 SQIVND (reference sequence). CDR3: CASRGEGVSEAFF. CDR3 DNA sequence: TGTGCCAGTAGGGGGGAGGGGGTCTCTGAAGCTTTCTTT.

This clone has only one observation. The genes are TRBV5-1 and TRBJ2-3; the D gene is possibly TRBD2 (6 bases). In germline, CDR1 is SGHRS, CDR2 YFSETQ. Trimming took off 0 bases at V and 7 bases at J, with 9 bases between the two ends. This CDR3 region has 13 residues. This chain's CDR3 is CASSLAGGNTQYF. The CDR3 DNA follows: TGCGCCAGCAGCTTGGCCGGGGGAAATACGCAGTATTTT.

This chain connects TRBV11-3 to TRBJ1-2; no firm D call. This CDR3 is built from 13 residues. Germline loops: CDR1 SGHNT, CDR2 YENEEA. The V and J ends lost 0 bases and 4 bases respectively, with 6 bases between them. The CDR3 protein is CASSLDRGYGYTF. CDR3 sequence (DNA): TGTGCCAGCAGCTTAGATCGGGGCTATGGCTACACCTTC.

Here the CDR3 reads CASSEAGTGFYEQYF. DNA of the CDR3: TGCGCCAGCAGTGAGGCCGGGACAGGGTTCTACGAGCAGTACTTC. The gene calls are TRBV10-1 and TRBJ2-7; 9 bases are a match to TRBD1. Germline loops: CDR1 WNHNN, CDR2 SYGVQD (reference sequence). The CDR3 runs 15 residues. Germline trimming cut 2 bases from V and 3 bases from J; bases unmatched to any gene: 5.

This clone was seen more than once but under ten times. The rearrangement uses TRBV6-4 and TRBJ2-3, with 7 bases that match TRBD2. Trimming took 5 bases from V and 2 from J; bases not matched to a gene: 1. CDR1 is MRHNA, CDR2 SNTAGT, per germline. The CDR3 consists of 13 residues. This CDR3 reads CASSSGVTDTQYF. As DNA, the CDR3 is TGTGCCAGCAGTAGCGGGGTCACAGATACGCAGTATTTT.

Only one count was recorded for this clone. This sequence joins TRBV28 and TRBJ1-4, with 11 nucleotides matching TRBD1. This CDR3 contains 16 residues. Germline V lookup: CDR1 MDHEN, CDR2 SYDVKM. V trimming: 5 bases; J trimming: 5 bases; junction bases outside the gene matches: 7. The CDR3 spells CASSAHRTGGNEKLFF. CDR3 in DNA: TGTGCCAGCAGTGCGCACCGGACAGGGGGCAATGAAAAACTGTTTTTT.

This chain connects TRBV7-8 to TRBJ2-7; D is ambiguous. This CDR3 is 13 amino acids long. Germline lookup yields CDR1 SGHVS and CDR2 FQNEAQ. Trimming removed 5 bases at V and 1 base at J, with 9 bases between. The CDR3 sequence is CASSPSVSYEQYF. CDR3 bases: TGTGCCAGCAGCCCAAGTGTATCCTACGAGCAGTACTTC.

The chain links TRBV6-5 to TRBJ2-2, with D uncertain. This CDR3 comprises 12 residues. V dropped 1 base and J dropped 8 bases, with 5 bases sitting between them. Per the germline V gene, CDR1 is MNHEY and CDR2 is SVGAGI. The DNA for the CDR3 is TGTGCCAGCAGTTACTTCTCGGGGGAGCTGTTTTTT. Translated: CASSYFSGELFF.

This clone occurred once. The V and J genes are TRBV11-2 and TRBJ1-2; D possibly corresponds to TRBD1 (6 bases). The germline CDR1 and CDR2 sequences are SGHAT and FQNNGV. Trimming removed 0 bases at V and 6 bases at J, with 11 bases between. The CDR3 covers 14 residues. The CDR3 DNA reads as TGTGCCAGCAGCTTAGATCTGGGGGCGGATGGCTACACCTTC. It translates to CASSLDLGADGYTF.

The chain links TRBV7-9 to TRBJ2-1; D perhaps matches TRBD1 (5 bases). With 8 bases removed from V and 4 bases from J, the gap between germline ends came to 15 bases. The CDR3 extends over 14 amino acids. Germline CDR1 SEHNR, CDR2 FQNEAQ (reference sequence). DNA for the CDR3: TGTGCCAGCCGTCTCGACAGATTGTACAATGAGCAGTTCTTC. Amino acids: CASRLDRLYNEQFF.

The chain employs TRBV6-1 and TRBJ1-5; no clear D. Trimming removed 0 bases at V and 7 bases at J, with 10 bases between. Per germline, CDR1 MNHNS and CDR2 SASEGT. CDR3 size: 14 residues. The CDR3 coding sequence is TGTGCCAGCAGTGAAGCGATAGGGCTCCAGCCCCAGCATTTT. Its translation: CASSEAIGLQPQHF.

This rearrangement joins TRBV15 to TRBJ2-5, with 7 bases identical to TRBD1. The CDR3 contains 17 residues. The germline gives CDR1 LNHNV, CDR2 YYDKDF (reference sequence). J lost 0 bases, V lost 0 bases, and 7 bases had no gene match. In DNA form, the CDR3 reads TGTGCCACCAGCAGAGATAATGACAGGGCGTACCAAGAGACCCAGTACTTC. It codes for CATSRDNDRAYQETQYF.

This clone was counted only a few times. The chain is built from TRBV4-2 and TRBJ2-7; 8 nucleotides match TRBD2. J was trimmed by 6 bases and V by 0 bases; bases with no gene match: 10. Germline values: CDR1 LGHNA, CDR2 YNFKEQ. The CDR3 runs to 16 residues. The CDR3 is CASSQDFTGGPSEQYF. The CDR3 bases are TGTGCCAGCAGCCAAGACTTCACGGGGGGGCCGTCCGAGCAGTACTTC.

The genes are TRBV6-6 and TRBJ2-3; D gene unclear. The CDR3 contains 13 residues. The V and J ends lost 7 bases and 4 bases respectively, with 12 bases between them. Germline CDR1 and CDR2: MNHNY and SVGAGI (reference sequence). CDR3 DNA sequence: TGTGCCAGCAAGGGTCTCCTTGCAGATACGCAGTATTTT. It yields the protein CASKGLLADTQYF.

The chain has TRBV30 and TRBJ2-5; 7 nucleotides align to TRBD2. The J call may be faulty, since TRBJ2-7 better matches the DNA end. The CDR3 spans 11 residues. CDR1 GTSNPN and CDR2 SVGIG come from the germline V gene (reference sequence). CDR3 sequence (DNA): TGTGCCTGGGCGGGGGCCTACGAGCAGTACTTC. It yields the protein CAWAGAYEQYF.

Remarks on this clone: The junction shows a germline mismatch at one end, possibly a read error. This chain uses TRBV28 with TRBJ1-2, with 11 bases that match TRBD1. CDR3 length: 14 amino acids. In germline, CDR1 is MDHEN, CDR2 SYDVKM. The CDR3 DNA is TGTACCAGCAGCCAGGACAGGGGGCAAGGTGGCTACACCTTC. Translation gives CTSSQDRGQGGYTF.